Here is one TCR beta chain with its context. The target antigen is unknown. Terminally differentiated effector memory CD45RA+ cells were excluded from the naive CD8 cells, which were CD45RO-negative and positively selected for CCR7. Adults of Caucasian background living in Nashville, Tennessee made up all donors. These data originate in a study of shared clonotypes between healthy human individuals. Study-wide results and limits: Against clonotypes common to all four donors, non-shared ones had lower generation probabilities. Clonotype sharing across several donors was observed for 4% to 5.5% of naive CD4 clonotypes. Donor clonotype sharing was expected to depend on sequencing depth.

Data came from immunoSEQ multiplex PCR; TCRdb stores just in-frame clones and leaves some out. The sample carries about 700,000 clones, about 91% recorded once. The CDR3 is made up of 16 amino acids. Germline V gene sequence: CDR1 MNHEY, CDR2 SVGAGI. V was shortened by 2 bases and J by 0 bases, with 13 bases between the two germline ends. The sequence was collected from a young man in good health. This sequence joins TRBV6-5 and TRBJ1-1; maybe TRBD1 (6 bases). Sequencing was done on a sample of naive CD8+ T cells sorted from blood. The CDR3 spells CASSYAPGELNTEAFF. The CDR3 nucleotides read TGTGCCAGCAGTTACGCCCCAGGGGAACTGAACACTGAAGCTTTCTTT.